One T cell receptor (beta chain) is described in this entry. Its antigen remains unidentified. This specimen comes from a study of CD8 T cells in ankylosing spondylitis. General observations from the study: Disease-associated clones were reportedly significantly overrepresented in matched ankylosing spondylitis synovial fluid.

MiXCR, applied by TCRdb to the 5' RACE reads, yields one record per CDR3 protein. The sample carries roughly 260,000 distinct CDR3 sequences, around 20% recorded once. The CDR3 spans 18 residues. Trimming removed 0 bases from V and 2 bases from J, with 19 bases in between. Germline lookup yields CDR1 SGHAT and CDR2 FQNNGV. The sample comprised blood, either unsorted or a sorted T cell fraction (not recorded which). The V call is TRBV11-2, the J call TRBJ2-5; D perhaps matches TRBD2 (5 bases). This TCR derives from a male donor with ankylosing spondylitis or in good health (not recorded which). CDR3 nucleotides: TGTGCCAGCAGCTTAGAGGTTGGGGTTGGACTCCTACAAGAGACCCAGTACTTC. Residues: CASSLEVGVGLLQETQYF.